The 21 T cell receptor beta chains in this list originate from one sample, sequenced in a study of T cells in Graves' hyperthyroidism and ophthalmopathy. From RNA transcripts, TCR beta CDR3 regions were amplified. A set of HTBI primers served as the primers for a first-round RT-PCR of the TCR CDR3. TCRdb itself ran the multiplex PCR reads through MiXCR, one entry per CDR3 protein. The table has roughly 180,000 distinct CDR3 sequences, over 8% seen once. The sample taken for sequencing was blood. The origin of the receptors is a woman younger than 35 with Graves' hyperthyroidism that later progressed to Graves' ophthalmopathy.

This clonotype was picked up many times. The chain links TRBV6-6 to TRBJ1-6; TRBD1 matches 8 bases. Germline V lookup: CDR1 MNHNY, CDR2 SVGAGI (reference sequence). This CDR3 is built from 16 residues. J gave up 6 bases and V 1 base, and 5 bases lay outside the gene matches. The CDR3 nucleotides read TGTGCCAGCAGTTACTTCCTGACAGGGGCTAATTCACCCCTCCACTTT. Residues: CASSYFLTGANSPLHF.

This clonotype has ten or more counts. The chain has TRBV5-1 and TRBJ2-1; a possible D gene is TRBD2 (6 bases). The CDR3 length is 15 residues. Per germline, CDR1 SGHRS and CDR2 YFSETQ. The V end was cut by 0 bases, the J end by 6 bases, with 13 bases between. The CDR3 DNA sequence: TGCGCCAGCAGCTTGGCTTCTAGCGTTCCCAATGAGCAGTTCTTC. Translating it yields CASSLASSVPNEQFF. Full variable domain (remainder filled in from reference TRBV5-1 and TRBJ2-1): KAGVTQTPRYLIKTRGQQVTLSCSPISGHRSVSWYQQTPGQGLQFLFEYFSETQRNKGNFPGRFSGRQFSNSRSEMNVSTLELGDSALYLCASSLASSVPNEQFFGPGTRLTVL.

This clonotype was observed at least ten times. The rearrangement joins TRBV12-3 or TRBV12-4 to TRBJ1-5; D perhaps matches TRBD1 (6 bases). Trimming removed 4 bases at V and 0 bases at J, with 19 bases between. CDR3 length: 18 residues. The CDR3: CASSSSGTQIYSNQPQHF. DNA of the CDR3: TGTGCCAGCAGTTCCTCCGGGACACAGATTTATAGCAATCAGCCCCAGCATTTT.

The V call is TRBV20-1, the J call TRBJ1-2, with unresolved D. The germline V gene has CDR1 DFQATT and CDR2 SNEGSKA (reference sequence). The CDR3 has 15 residues. Trimming shortened V by 0 bases and J by 0 bases, and 11 bases separated the two germline ends. The CDR3 region has the DNA TGCAGTGCTAGAGAGCTAGGACGAACTAACTATGGCTACACCTTC. Its translation is CSARELGRTNYGYTF.

The chain carries TRBV11-2 and TRBJ2-5; D is possibly TRBD2 (6 bases). The CDR3 sequence is 16 residues long. V lost 1 base to trimming and J lost 5 bases, with 17 bases between them. Looked up from germline, CDR1 is SGHAT and CDR2 is FQNNGV. The CDR3 region is CASSLGVQDGGETQYF. The CDR3 bases are TGTGCCAGCAGCTTAGGGGTGCAGGATGGGGGGGAGACCCAGTACTTC. Full variable domain (outside the CDR3, taken from reference TRBV11-2 and TRBJ2-5): EAGVAQSPRYKIIEKRQSVAFWCNPISGHATLYWYQQILGQGPKLLIQFQNNGVVDDSQLPKDRFSAERLKGVDSTLKIQPAKLEDSAVYLCASSLGVQDGGETQYFGPGTRLLVL.

This clonotype was detected many times. The V call is TRBV6-1, the J call TRBJ1-1; D might be TRBD1 (6 bases). Germline V gene sequence: CDR1 MNHNS, CDR2 SASEGT. V was pared by 4 bases and J by 1 base, with 10 bases between. This CDR3 contains 14 residues. The CDR3 DNA reads TGTGCCAGCAGTGTGAAGGGGGGGAACACTGAAGCTTTCTTT. Residues: CASSVKGGNTEAFF.

V usage is TRBV5-6 and J usage is TRBJ1-1; D is uncertain. Germline loops: CDR1 SGHDT, CDR2 YYEEEE. The CDR3 is 14 residues long. With 0 bases removed from V and 4 bases from J, the gap between germline ends came to 10 bases. As DNA, the CDR3 is TGTGCCAGCAGCTTGGACCAATTCGGCACTGAAGCTTTCTTT. Its translation is CASSLDQFGTEAFF.

This clonotype was found a few times. The chain recombines TRBV5-6 with TRBJ2-1; TRBD1 might be the D (5 bases). The germline CDR1 and CDR2 sequences are SGHDT and YYEEEE. This CDR3 is 13 amino acids long. V lost 2 bases and J 4 bases, leaving 7 bases between the germline ends. In DNA form, the CDR3 reads TGTGCCAGCAGCTTCGACAGATACAATGAGCAGTTCTTC. It is translated as CASSFDRYNEQFF.

This clonotype was recorded many times. The chain recombines TRBV10-3 with TRBJ1-1; 8 bases are shared with TRBD1. Germline V CDR1 and CDR2: ENHRY, SYGVKD. The J segment lost 1 base and the V segment lost 8 bases, leaving 6 bases of the junction unmatched. This CDR3 region has 14 residues. The CDR3 here is CAIGGDRGNTEAFF. DNA for the CDR3: TGTGCCATCGGGGGAGACAGGGGGAACACTGAAGCTTTCTTT.

This clonotype was recorded many times. V usage is TRBV29-1 and J usage is TRBJ2-5; D call uncertain. CDR3 length: 9 residues. The germline V gene encodes CDR1 SQVTM and CDR2 ANQGSEA. Trimming removed 7 bases at V and 7 bases at J, with 7 bases between. The CDR3 DNA reads as TGCAGCGGCCCGTGGACCCAGTACTTC. Encoded protein: CSGPWTQYF. The full variable domain, completed using reference TRBV29-1 and TRBJ2-5, is SAVISQKPSRDICQRGTSLTIQCQVDSQVTMMFWYRQQPGQSLTLIATANQGSEATYESGFVIDKFPISRPNLTFSTLTVSNMSPEDSSIYLCSGPWTQYFGPGTRLLVL.

This clonotype has ten or more counts. The chain combines TRBV3-1 with TRBJ2-1, with 11 bases that match TRBD2. The CDR3 sequence is 11 residues long. V shed 10 bases and J 10 bases; nucleotides not matched to a gene: 3. CDR1 and CDR2 from the germline V gene are LGHDT and YNNKEL (reference sequence). For the CDR3, the DNA is TGTGCCACCCGACTAGCGGGGGAGCAGTTCTTC. Translating gives CATRLAGEQFF.

J is TRBJ2-5 and V is TRBV4-1; D not certain. Germline V gene sequence: CDR1 MGHRA, CDR2 YSYEKL. The CDR3 contains 14 residues. The ends were cut back, 0 bases at V and 4 bases at J, with 9 bases in the middle. CDR3 in DNA: TGCGCCAGCAGCCAAGATAGCAGAGTAGAGACCCAGTACTTC. The encoded protein is CASSQDSRVETQYF.

This clonotype showed up many times. The V and J genes are TRBV6-1 and TRBJ2-7, with D perhaps given as TRBD1 or TRBD2 (5 bases each). There are 16 residues in the CDR3. Trimming shortened V by 5 bases and J by 5 bases, and 22 bases separated the two germline ends. Germline values: CDR1 MNHNS, CDR2 SASEGT. CDR3: CASSYTGTPVPHEQYF. In nucleotides, the CDR3 is TGTGCCAGCAGTTATACGGGGACCCCCGTTCCCCACGAGCAGTACTTC.

The CDR3 loop is CASSPPVRKDTQYF. As DNA, the CDR3 is TGTGCCAGCTCACCACCTGTTCGGAAAGATACGCAGTATTTT. The chain carries TRBV18 and TRBJ2-3; D unresolved. The V gene's germline CDR1 is KGHSH and CDR2 LQKENI. The CDR3 consists of 14 residues. Trimming took off 0 bases at V and 5 bases at J, with 9 bases between the two ends.

There are many counts of this clonotype. The rearrangement links TRBV10-3 to TRBJ1-1; a weak D match, TRBD1 (5 bases). Trimming stripped 3 bases from V and 0 bases from J, with 14 bases between. CDR3 length equals 16 residues. CDR1 is ENHRY and CDR2 is SYGVKD in the germline V gene. The DNA of the CDR3 is TGTGCCATCAGTGATCTTGAGGGGACCATGAACACTGAAGCTTTCTTT. Its protein is CAISDLEGTMNTEAFF.

Ten or more counts support this clonotype. The chain is built from TRBV30 and TRBJ1-2; unclear D gene. The CDR3 has 11 amino acids. Trimming pared 0 bases from V and 8 bases from J, leaving 7 bases between. CDR1 and CDR2 from the germline V gene are GTSNPN and SVGIG (reference sequence). As DNA, the CDR3 is TGTGCCTGGAGTGTAACGGAGGGCTACACCTTC. It yields the protein CAWSVTEGYTF.

Worth noting for this clonotype: A much larger clone is a single base away; this may be a read error. CDR3 sequence: CASSSSSERYF. CDR3 coding DNA: TGTGCCAGCTCGTCCTCTTCCGAGCGGTACTTC. The rearrangement links TRBV18 to TRBJ2-7; D remains ambiguous. Germline CDR1 is KGHSH and CDR2 is LQKENI. The CDR3 spans 11 residues. The full variable domain, rest sourced from reference TRBV18 and TRBJ2-7, is NAGVMQNPRHLVRRRGQEARLRCSPMKGHSHVYWYRQLPEEGLKFMVYLQKENIIDESGMPKERFSAEFPKEGPSILRIQQVVRGDSAAYFCASSSSSERYFGPGTRLTVT.

The V and J genes are TRBV5-8 and TRBJ2-3, with D possibly being TRBD2 (6 bases). The V gene lost 4 bases and the J gene lost 5 bases, with 11 bases spanning the gap. Germline V gene lookup returns CDR1 SGHTS and CDR2 YDEGEE. The CDR3 length is 13 residues. The CDR3, as DNA: TGTGCCAGCAGCATCCTCGGGGGAGATACGCAGTATTTT. Its translation is CASSILGGDTQYF.

Many counts were recorded for this clonotype. This rearrangement joins TRBV20-1 to TRBJ2-7; 14 bases match TRBD2. V gave up 4 bases and J gave up 2 bases; unmatched junction bases: 10. The CDR3 contains 17 residues. The V gene's germline CDR1 is DFQATT and CDR2 SNEGSKA (reference sequence). The CDR3 nucleotides read TGCAGTGCTAAACGGGGACTAGCGGGAGACCCCACCTACGAGCAGTACTTC. This codes for CSAKRGLAGDPTYEQYF.

This clonotype has at least ten counts. The rearrangement joins TRBV3-1 to TRBJ2-7; TRBD1 aligns across 7 bases. This CDR3 is built from 15 residues. Per the germline V gene, CDR1 is LGHDT and CDR2 is YNNKEL (reference sequence). Germline trimming cut 4 bases from V and 1 base from J; bases unmatched to any gene: 7. The CDR3 DNA is TGTGCCAGCAGCCCACGGGACAGACATTCCTACGAGCAGTACTTC. Protein sequence: CASSPRDRHSYEQYF.

This clonotype was recorded at least ten times. The V call is TRBV18, the J call TRBJ1-1; TRBD1 is a possible D gene (6 bases). The CDR3 is made up of 16 amino acids. Trimming left V 3 bases short and J 0 bases short, with 14 bases between. The V gene's germline CDR1 is KGHSH and CDR2 LQKENI. This CDR3 reads CASSPGSGTLNTEAFF. CDR3 nucleotide sequence: TGTGCCAGCTCACCGGGAAGCGGGACACTGAACACTGAAGCTTTCTTT.